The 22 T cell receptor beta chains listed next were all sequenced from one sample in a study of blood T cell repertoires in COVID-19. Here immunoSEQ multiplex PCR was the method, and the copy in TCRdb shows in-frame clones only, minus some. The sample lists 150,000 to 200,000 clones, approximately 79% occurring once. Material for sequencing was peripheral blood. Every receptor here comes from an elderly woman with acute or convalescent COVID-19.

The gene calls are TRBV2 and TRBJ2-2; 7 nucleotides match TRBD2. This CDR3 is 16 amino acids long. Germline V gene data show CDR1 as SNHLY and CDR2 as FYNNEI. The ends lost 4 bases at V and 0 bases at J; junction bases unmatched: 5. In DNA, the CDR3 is TGTGCCAGCAGTGCCGAGCGGGGTACGAACACCGGGGAGCTGTTTTTT. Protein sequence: CASSAERGTNTGELFF.

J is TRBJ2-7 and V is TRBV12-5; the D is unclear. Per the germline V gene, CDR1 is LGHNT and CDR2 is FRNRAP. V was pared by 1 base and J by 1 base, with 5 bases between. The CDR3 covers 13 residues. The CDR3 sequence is CASGLAVSYEQYF. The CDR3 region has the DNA TGTGCTAGTGGTTTGGCCGTATCCTACGAGCAGTACTTC.

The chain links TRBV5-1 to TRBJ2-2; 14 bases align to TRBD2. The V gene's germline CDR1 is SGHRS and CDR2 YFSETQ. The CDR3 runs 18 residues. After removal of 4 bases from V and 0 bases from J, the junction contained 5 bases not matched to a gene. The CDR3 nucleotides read TGCGCCAGCAGCACGGGACTAGCGGGAGCGCCGAACACCGGGGAGCTGTTTTTT. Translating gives CASSTGLAGAPNTGELFF.

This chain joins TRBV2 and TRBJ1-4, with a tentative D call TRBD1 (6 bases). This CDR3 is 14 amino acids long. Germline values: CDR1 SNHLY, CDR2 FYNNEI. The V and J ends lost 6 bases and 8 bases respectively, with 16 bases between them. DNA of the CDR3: TGTGCCAGCAGGAGGGGGGGGGCGGACGAAAAACTGTTTTTT. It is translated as CASRRGGADEKLFF. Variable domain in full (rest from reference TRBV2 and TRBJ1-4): EPEVTQTPSHQVTQMGQEVILRCVPISNHLYFYWYRQILGQKVEFLVSFYNNEISEKSEIFDDQFSVERPDGSNFTLKIRSTKLEDSAMYFCASRRGGADEKLFFGSGTQLSVL.

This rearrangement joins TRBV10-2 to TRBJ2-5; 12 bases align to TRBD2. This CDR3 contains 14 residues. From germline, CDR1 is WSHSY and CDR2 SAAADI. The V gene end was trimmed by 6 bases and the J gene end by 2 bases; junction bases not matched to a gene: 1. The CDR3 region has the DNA TGCGCCAGCAGGGGACTAGCGGGTCAAGAGACCCAGTACTTC. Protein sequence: CASRGLAGQETQYF.

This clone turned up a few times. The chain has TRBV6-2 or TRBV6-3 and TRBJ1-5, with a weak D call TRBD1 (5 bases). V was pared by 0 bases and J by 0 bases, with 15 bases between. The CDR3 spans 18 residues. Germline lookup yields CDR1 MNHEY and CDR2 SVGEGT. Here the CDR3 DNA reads TGTGCCAGCAGTTACTCGATAAGGGGCGTGAGTAGCAATCAGCCCCAGCATTTT. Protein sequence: CASSYSIRGVSSNQPQHF.

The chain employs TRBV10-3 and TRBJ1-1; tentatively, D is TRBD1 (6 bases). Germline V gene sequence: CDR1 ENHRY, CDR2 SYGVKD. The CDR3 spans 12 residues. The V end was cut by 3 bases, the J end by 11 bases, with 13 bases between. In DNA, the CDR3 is TGTGCCATCAGTGACCCTACAGGGAATGCTTTCTTT. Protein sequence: CAISDPTGNAFF.

In DNA, the CDR3 is TGTGCCAGTAGTATAGGACTAGCGGGGGAAATCACCGGGGAGCTGTTTTTT. As protein: CASSIGLAGEITGELFF. J is TRBJ2-2 and V is TRBV19, with 12 bases fitting TRBD2. This CDR3 has 17 residues. Germline trimming cut 1 base from V and 4 bases from J; bases unmatched to any gene: 4. Germline V gene data show CDR1 as LNHDA and CDR2 as SQIVND (reference sequence).

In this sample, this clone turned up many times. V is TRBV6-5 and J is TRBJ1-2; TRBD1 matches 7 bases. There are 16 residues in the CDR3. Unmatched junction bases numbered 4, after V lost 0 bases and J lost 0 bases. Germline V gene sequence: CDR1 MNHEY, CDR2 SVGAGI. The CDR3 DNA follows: TGTGCCAGCAGTTACTCGACCGGGACAGCTAACTATGGCTACACCTTC. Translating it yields CASSYSTGTANYGYTF.

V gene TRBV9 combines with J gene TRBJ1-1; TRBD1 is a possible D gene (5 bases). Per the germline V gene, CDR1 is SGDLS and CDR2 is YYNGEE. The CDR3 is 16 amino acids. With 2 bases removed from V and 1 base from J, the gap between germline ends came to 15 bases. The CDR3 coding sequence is TGTGCCAGCAGCGTGGGCCTAAAGGACAAGAACACTGAAGCTTTCTTT. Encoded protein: CASSVGLKDKNTEAFF.

The DNA for the CDR3 is TGTGCCAGCAGCCAAGACCCGTCTAGCTATGGCTACACCTTC. Its translation: CASSQDPSSYGYTF. The V gene is TRBV3-1 (or the pseudogene TRBV3-2), the J gene TRBJ1-2; D unresolved. The germline V gene encodes CDR1 LGHDT and CDR2 YNNKEL (reference sequence). CDR3 length equals 14 residues. Trimming took 0 bases from V and 4 from J, leaving 9 bases between them.

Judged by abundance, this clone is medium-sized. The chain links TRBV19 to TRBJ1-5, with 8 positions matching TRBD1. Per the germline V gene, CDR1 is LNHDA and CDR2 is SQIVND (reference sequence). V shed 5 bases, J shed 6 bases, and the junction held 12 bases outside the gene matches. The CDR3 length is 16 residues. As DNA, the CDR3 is TGTGCCAGTAGTGGCTGGACAGGGCGGGAGGGTCAGCCCCAGCATTTT. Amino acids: CASSGWTGREGQPQHF.

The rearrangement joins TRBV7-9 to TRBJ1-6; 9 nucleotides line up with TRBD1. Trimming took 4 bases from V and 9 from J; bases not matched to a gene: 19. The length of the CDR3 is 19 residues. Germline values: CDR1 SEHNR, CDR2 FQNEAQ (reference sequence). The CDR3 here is CASSSAGTGTSRVSSPLHF. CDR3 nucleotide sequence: TGTGCCAGCAGCTCGGCCGGGACAGGGACTTCCCGAGTGAGTTCACCCCTCCACTTT.

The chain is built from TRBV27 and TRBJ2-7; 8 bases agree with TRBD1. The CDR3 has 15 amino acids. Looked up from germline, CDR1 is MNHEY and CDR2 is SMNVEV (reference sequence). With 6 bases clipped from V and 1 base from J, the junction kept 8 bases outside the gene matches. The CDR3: CASSRGGDRSYEQYF. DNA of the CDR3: TGTGCCAGCAGCAGGGGTGGGGACAGGTCCTACGAGCAGTACTTC.

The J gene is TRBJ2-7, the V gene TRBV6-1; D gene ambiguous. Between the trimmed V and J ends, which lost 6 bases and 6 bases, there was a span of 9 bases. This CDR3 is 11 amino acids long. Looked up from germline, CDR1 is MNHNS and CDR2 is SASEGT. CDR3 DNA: TGTGCCAGCAGGCAAGCTGCCGAGCAGTACTTC. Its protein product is CASRQAAEQYF.

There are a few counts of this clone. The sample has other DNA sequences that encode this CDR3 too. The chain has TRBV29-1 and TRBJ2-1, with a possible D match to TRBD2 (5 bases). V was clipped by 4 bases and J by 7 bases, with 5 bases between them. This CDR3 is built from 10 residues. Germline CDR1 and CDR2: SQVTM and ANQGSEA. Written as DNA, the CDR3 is TGCAGCGTTGGAGGGAATGAGCAGTTCTTC. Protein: CSVGGNEQFF.

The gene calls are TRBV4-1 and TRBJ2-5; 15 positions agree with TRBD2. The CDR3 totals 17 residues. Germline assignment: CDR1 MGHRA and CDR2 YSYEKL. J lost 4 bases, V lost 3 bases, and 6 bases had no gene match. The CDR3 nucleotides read TGCGCCAGCAGCCAGGAGAGGACTAGCGGGGGGGCAGAGACCCAGTACTTC. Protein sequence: CASSQERTSGGAETQYF.

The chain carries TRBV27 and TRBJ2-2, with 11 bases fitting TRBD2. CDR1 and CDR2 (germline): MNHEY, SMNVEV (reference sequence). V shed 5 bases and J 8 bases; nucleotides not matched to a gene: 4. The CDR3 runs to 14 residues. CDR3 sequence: CASSLAGGRGELFF. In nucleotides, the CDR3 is TGTGCCAGCAGTCTAGCGGGAGGTAGGGGGGAGCTGTTTTTT.

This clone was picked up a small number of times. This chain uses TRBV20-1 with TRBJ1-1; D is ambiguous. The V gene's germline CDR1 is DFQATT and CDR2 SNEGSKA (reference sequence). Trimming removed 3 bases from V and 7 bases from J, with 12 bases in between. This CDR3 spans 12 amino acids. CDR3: CSASGRPLEAFF. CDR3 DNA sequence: TGCAGTGCTAGTGGGCGGCCGCTTGAAGCTTTCTTT.

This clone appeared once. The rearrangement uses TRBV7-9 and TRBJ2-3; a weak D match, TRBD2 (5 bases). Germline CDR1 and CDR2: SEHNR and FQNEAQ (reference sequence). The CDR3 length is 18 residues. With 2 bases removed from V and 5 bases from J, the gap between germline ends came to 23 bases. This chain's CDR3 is CASSLRSTGPSRGDTQYF. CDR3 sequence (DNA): TGTGCCAGCAGCTTACGATCCACGGGCCCCAGCCGGGGAGATACGCAGTATTTT. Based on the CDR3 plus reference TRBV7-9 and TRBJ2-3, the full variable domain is DTGVSQNPRHKITKRGQNVTFRCDPISEHNRLYWYRQTLGQGPEFLTYFQNEAQLEKSRLLSDRFSAERPKGSFSTLEIQRTEQGDSAMYLCASSLRSTGPSRGDTQYFGPGTRLTVL.

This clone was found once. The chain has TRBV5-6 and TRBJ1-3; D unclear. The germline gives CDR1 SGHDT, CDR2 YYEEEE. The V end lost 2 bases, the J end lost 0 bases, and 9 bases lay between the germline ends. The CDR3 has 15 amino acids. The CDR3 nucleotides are TGTGCCAGCAGCTTTGGGCCCGACTCTGGAAACACCATATATTTT. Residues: CASSFGPDSGNTIYF.

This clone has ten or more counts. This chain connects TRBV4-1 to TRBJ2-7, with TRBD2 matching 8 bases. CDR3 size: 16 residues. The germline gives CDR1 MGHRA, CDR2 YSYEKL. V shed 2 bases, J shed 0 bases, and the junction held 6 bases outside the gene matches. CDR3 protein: CASSQPTSGSSYEQYF. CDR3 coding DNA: TGCGCCAGCAGCCAACCCACTAGCGGATCCTCCTACGAGCAGTACTTC.